Presented here are 20 T cell receptor beta chains from one specimen sequenced in a study of shared clonotypes between healthy human individuals. The data were produced by immunoSEQ multiplex PCR, yet TCRdb's version contains in-frame clones alone and is incomplete. The sample carries 550,000 to 650,000 clones, about 95% recorded once. CD45RO-negative CD8 cells positively selected for CCR7 made up the naive population, which excluded terminally differentiated effector memory CD45RA+ cells. The sequenced sample consisted of naive CD8+ T cells sorted from blood. These receptors were collected from a woman in her twenties or thirties in good health.

V is TRBV9 and J is TRBJ2-3; the D gene is possibly TRBD2 (6 bases). The CDR3 has 13 residues. The germline CDR1 and CDR2 sequences are SGDLS and YYNGEE. Trimming took 4 bases from V and 4 from J, leaving 10 bases between them. The CDR3 sequence: CASSPGGSDTQYF. As DNA, the CDR3 is TGTGCCAGCAGCCCCGGGGGTTCAGATACGCAGTATTTT. Full variable domain (outside the CDR3, taken from reference TRBV9 and TRBJ2-3): DSGVTQTPKHLITATGQRVTLRCSPRSGDLSVYWYQQSLDQGLQFLIQYYNGEERAKGNILERFSAQQFPDLHSELNLSSLELGDSALYFCASSPGGSDTQYFGPGTRLTVL.

The V call is TRBV9, the J call TRBJ2-7; D unresolved. V gave up 3 bases and J gave up 6 bases, with 13 bases separating them. Germline CDR1 is SGDLS and CDR2 is YYNGEE. The CDR3 sequence is 13 residues long. The DNA for the CDR3 is TGTGCCAGCAGCGATGGTTTCTCGAGCGAGCAGTACTTC. This translates into CASSDGFSSEQYF.

The sample holds one count of this clone. V and J are TRBV28 and TRBJ2-7, with 15 positions matching TRBD2. The length of the CDR3 is 16 residues. Germline CDR1 reads MDHEN; CDR2 reads SYDVKM. J was trimmed by 5 bases and V by 5 bases; bases with no gene match: 7. In DNA form, the CDR3 reads TGTGCCAGCAGTGCCGGACTAGCGGGAGGGCCCCACGAGCAGTACTTC. Translation: CASSAGLAGGPHEQYF.

V usage is TRBV28 and J usage is TRBJ2-7; 11 bases line up with TRBD2. The CDR3 is made up of 15 amino acids. Trimming took 4 bases from V and 4 from J; bases not matched to a gene: 6. Per germline, CDR1 MDHEN and CDR2 SYDVKM. CDR3 loop: CASSSNSGRVYEQYF. DNA of the CDR3: TGTGCCAGCAGTTCCAATAGCGGGAGGGTGTACGAGCAGTACTTC.

The V and J genes are TRBV7-9 and TRBJ2-7, with D possibly TRBD2 on 7 matching bases. The CDR3 is 14 amino acids. Germline lookup yields CDR1 SEHNR and CDR2 FQNEAQ (reference sequence). Trimming took off 3 bases at V and 1 base at J, with 10 bases between the two ends. The CDR3 sequence is CASSLRGGSYEQYF. In nucleotides, the CDR3 is TGTGCCAGCAGCTTGAGGGGGGGATCCTACGAGCAGTACTTC.

This rearrangement joins TRBV7-9 to TRBJ1-1; no firm D call. The CDR3 loop spans 16 amino acids. Trimming removed 6 bases at V and 0 bases at J, with 17 bases between. The germline gives CDR1 SEHNR, CDR2 FQNEAQ (reference sequence). The CDR3 reads CASSSSLPSLNTEAFF. CDR3 coding DNA: TGTGCCAGCAGTTCCTCCCTGCCATCTTTGAACACTGAAGCTTTCTTT. The complete variable domain, with remaining parts taken from reference TRBV7-9 and TRBJ1-1, reads DTGVSQNPRHKITKRGQNVTFRCDPISEHNRLYWYRQTLGQGPEFLTYFQNEAQLEKSRLLSDRFSAERPKGSFSTLEIQRTEQGDSAMYLCASSSSLPSLNTEAFFGQGTRLTVV.

The chain employs TRBV27 and TRBJ2-5; the D gene could be TRBD1 or TRBD2 (5 bases each). The CDR3 extends over 14 amino acids. Per the germline V gene, CDR1 is MNHEY and CDR2 is SMNVEV (reference sequence). The V end was cut by 5 bases, the J end by 5 bases, with 15 bases between. CDR3 DNA sequence: TGTGCCAGCAGTGTTCGAGGGGAGTGGGAGACCCAGTACTTC. It is translated as CASSVRGEWETQYF.

The chain joins TRBV27 to TRBJ2-7, with D maybe TRBD2 (5 bases). Trimming removed 4 bases at V and 2 bases at J, with 6 bases between. The CDR3 extends over 12 amino acids. Germline V gene data show CDR1 as MNHEY and CDR2 as SMNVEV (reference sequence). The CDR3 nucleotides are TGTGCCAGCAGTTCCGGGACCTACGAGCAGTACTTC. This encodes CASSSGTYEQYF.

The genes are TRBV6-4 and TRBJ2-1; 10 bases fit TRBD2. V lost 3 bases to trimming and J lost 3 bases; unmatched junction nucleotides: 5. The CDR3 has 16 residues. Per germline, CDR1 MRHNA and CDR2 SNTAGT. The chain's CDR3 is CASSERTSGLYNEQFF. The CDR3 bases are TGTGCCAGCAGTGAACGGACTAGCGGACTCTACAATGAGCAGTTCTTC.

This rearrangement joins TRBV28 to TRBJ2-5; perhaps TRBD2 as D (5 bases). Between the trimmed V and J ends, which lost 8 bases and 1 base, there was a span of 14 bases. CDR1 MDHEN and CDR2 SYDVKM come from the germline V gene. This CDR3 is 14 amino acids long. The CDR3 sequence: CASGSLWSQETQYF. The CDR3 DNA sequence: TGTGCCAGCGGGAGCCTATGGAGCCAAGAGACCCAGTACTTC.

V gene TRBV28 combines with J gene TRBJ1-5; D unclear. Deletions cut 3 bases from V and 1 base from J, with 7 bases between. Germline V lookup: CDR1 MDHEN, CDR2 SYDVKM. CDR3 length equals 14 residues. The CDR3: CASSFLRSNQPQHF. For the CDR3, the DNA is TGTGCCAGCAGTTTCTTGAGGAGCAATCAGCCCCAGCATTTT.

In nucleotides, the CDR3 is TGTGCCAGCAGCCCGCCTTACATCGGGGGCACTGAAGCTTTCTTT. Amino acid sequence: CASSPPYIGGTEAFF. This rearrangement joins TRBV7-9 to TRBJ1-1; D perhaps matches TRBD1 (5 bases). Trimming shortened V by 5 bases and J by 4 bases, and 17 bases separated the two germline ends. The CDR3 sequence is 15 residues long. Looked up from germline, CDR1 is SEHNR and CDR2 is FQNEAQ (reference sequence).

The chain recombines TRBV19 with TRBJ1-1; TRBD1 is a possible D gene (6 bases). The germline V gene encodes CDR1 LNHDA and CDR2 SQIVND (reference sequence). This CDR3 has 15 amino acids. With 4 bases removed from V and 8 bases from J, the gap between germline ends came to 20 bases. In nucleotides, the CDR3 is TGTGCCAGTAGTACGCCATTTGTGGGGGCAGGCGAAGCTTTCTTT. Protein: CASSTPFVGAGEAFF.

V gene TRBV6-1 combines with J gene TRBJ2-3, with D possibly matching TRBD1 (6 bases). Germline loops: CDR1 MNHNS, CDR2 SASEGT. This CDR3 spans 15 amino acids. Trimming shortened V by 0 bases and J by 3 bases, and 10 bases separated the two germline ends. The DNA for the CDR3 is TGTGCCAGCAGTGAAGCAGGGGGACGGACAGATACGCAGTATTTT. This translates into CASSEAGGRTDTQYF.

CDR3 coding DNA: TGCGCCAGCAGCCAAGAAACGGGGATCTACAGCGGCTACACCTTC. Translation gives CASSQETGIYSGYTF. The chain couples TRBV4-1 to TRBJ1-2, with D unclear. The CDR3 is made up of 15 amino acids. Between the trimmed V and J ends, which lost 0 bases and 8 bases, there was a span of 16 bases. The germline V gene has CDR1 MGHRA and CDR2 YSYEKL.

The chain employs TRBV19 and TRBJ2-1, with TRBD2 matching 10 bases. With V trimmed by 3 bases and J by 3 bases, 8 bases remained unmatched. CDR1 and CDR2 (germline): LNHDA, SQIVND (reference sequence). The CDR3 is 17 amino acids. The CDR3 region has the DNA TGTGCCAGTAGTATGTATCAGCGGGAGGGCTTCTACAATGAGCAGTTCTTC. Amino acid sequence: CASSMYQREGFYNEQFF.

The chain carries TRBV5-1 and TRBJ2-5; D remains unclear. V was trimmed by 4 bases and J by 3 bases, leaving 10 bases between them. CDR1 SGHRS and CDR2 YFSETQ come from the germline V gene. The CDR3 has 13 residues. The CDR3 region is CASSDVREETQYF. CDR3 nucleotide sequence: TGCGCCAGCAGCGATGTAAGGGAAGAGACCCAGTACTTC.

The CDR3 protein is CASSSETRGEAFF. CDR3 sequence (DNA): TGCGCCAGCAGCAGCGAGACCAGGGGTGAAGCTTTCTTT. V usage is TRBV5-1 and J usage is TRBJ1-1; tentative D call: TRBD1 (6 bases). Germline CDR1 is SGHRS and CDR2 is YFSETQ. The ends were cut back, 4 bases at V and 7 bases at J, with 14 bases in the middle. The CDR3 covers 13 residues.

This sequence joins TRBV13 and TRBJ2-3; 10 bases are shared with TRBD2. The length of the CDR3 is 16 residues. With 0 bases clipped from V and 4 bases from J, the junction kept 4 bases outside the gene matches. The germline V gene has CDR1 PRHDT and CDR2 FYEKMQ (reference sequence). CDR3 DNA sequence: TGTGCCAGCAGCTTAGGACTAGCGGGACCCCCAGATACGCAGTATTTT. It codes for CASSLGLAGPPDTQYF.

The genes are TRBV5-8 and TRBJ2-7, with TRBD1 matching over 7 bases. CDR3 length: 14 residues. CDR1 SGHTS and CDR2 YDEGEE come from the germline V gene. Germline trimming cut 0 bases from V and 5 bases from J; bases unmatched to any gene: 5. This chain's CDR3 is CASSLATGVDEQYF. In DNA, the CDR3 is TGTGCCAGCAGCTTGGCCACAGGGGTCGACGAGCAGTACTTC.